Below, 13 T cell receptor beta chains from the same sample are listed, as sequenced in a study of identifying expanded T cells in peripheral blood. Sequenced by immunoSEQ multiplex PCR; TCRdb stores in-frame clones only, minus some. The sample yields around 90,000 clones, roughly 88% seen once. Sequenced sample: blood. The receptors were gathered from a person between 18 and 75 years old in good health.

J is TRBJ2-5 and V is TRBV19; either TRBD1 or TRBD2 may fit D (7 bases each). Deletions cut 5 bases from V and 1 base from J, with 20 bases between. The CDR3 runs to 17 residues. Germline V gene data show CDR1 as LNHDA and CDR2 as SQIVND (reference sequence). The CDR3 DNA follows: TGTGCCAGTAGTCGCTACAGGGGAGGGGGGTCCCAAGAGACCCAGTACTTC. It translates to CASSRYRGGGSQETQYF.

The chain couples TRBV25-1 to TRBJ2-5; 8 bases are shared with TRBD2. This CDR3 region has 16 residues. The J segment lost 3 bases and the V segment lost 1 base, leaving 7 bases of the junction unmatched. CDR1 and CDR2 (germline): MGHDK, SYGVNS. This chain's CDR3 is CASSESGRLAKETQYF. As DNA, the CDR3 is TGTGCCAGCAGTGAATCTGGGAGACTAGCGAAAGAGACCCAGTACTTC.

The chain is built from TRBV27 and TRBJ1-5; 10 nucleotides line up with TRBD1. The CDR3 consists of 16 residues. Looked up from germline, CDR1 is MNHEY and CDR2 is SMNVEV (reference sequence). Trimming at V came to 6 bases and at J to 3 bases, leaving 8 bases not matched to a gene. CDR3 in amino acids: CASRGPGTGANQPQHF. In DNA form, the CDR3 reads TGTGCCAGCAGAGGTCCCGGGACAGGGGCCAATCAGCCCCAGCATTTT.

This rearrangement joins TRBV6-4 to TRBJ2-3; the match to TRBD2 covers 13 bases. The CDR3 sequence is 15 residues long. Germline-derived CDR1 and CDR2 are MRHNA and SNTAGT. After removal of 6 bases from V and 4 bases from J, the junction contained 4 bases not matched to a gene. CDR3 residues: CASSQGLAGADTQYF. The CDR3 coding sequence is TGTGCCAGCAGCCAAGGACTAGCGGGAGCAGATACGCAGTATTTT.

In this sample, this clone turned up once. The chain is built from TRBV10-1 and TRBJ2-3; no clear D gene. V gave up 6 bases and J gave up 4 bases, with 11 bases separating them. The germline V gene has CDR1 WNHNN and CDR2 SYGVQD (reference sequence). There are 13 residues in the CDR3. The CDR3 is CASSRVQADTQYF. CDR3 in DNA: TGCGCCAGCAGCCGCGTTCAAGCAGATACGCAGTATTTT.

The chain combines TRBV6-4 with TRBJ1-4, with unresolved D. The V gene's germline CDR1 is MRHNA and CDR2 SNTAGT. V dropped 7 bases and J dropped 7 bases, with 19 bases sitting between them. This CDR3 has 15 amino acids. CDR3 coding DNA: TGTGCCAGCATTTTACAGCCGCACGACGGTGAAAAACTGTTTTTT. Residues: CASILQPHDGEKLFF.

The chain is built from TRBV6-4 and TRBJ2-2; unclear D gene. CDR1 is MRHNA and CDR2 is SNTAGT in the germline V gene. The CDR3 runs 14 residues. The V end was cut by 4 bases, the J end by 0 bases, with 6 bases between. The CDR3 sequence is CASSGDSNTGELFF. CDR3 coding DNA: TGTGCCAGCAGTGGGGATTCGAACACCGGGGAGCTGTTTTTT.

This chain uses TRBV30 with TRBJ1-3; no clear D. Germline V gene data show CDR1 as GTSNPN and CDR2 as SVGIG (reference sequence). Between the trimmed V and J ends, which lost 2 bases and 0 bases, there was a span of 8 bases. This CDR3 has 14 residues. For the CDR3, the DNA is TGTGCCTGGAGTCCACTTAGCTCTGGAAACACCATATATTTT. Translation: CAWSPLSSGNTIYF. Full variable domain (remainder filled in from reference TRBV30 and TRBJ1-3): SQTIHQWPATLVQPVGSPLSLECTVEGTSNPNLYWYRQAAGRGLQLLFYSVGIGQISSEVPQNLSASRPQDRQFILSSKKLLLSDSGFYLCAWSPLSSGNTIYFGEGSWLTVV.

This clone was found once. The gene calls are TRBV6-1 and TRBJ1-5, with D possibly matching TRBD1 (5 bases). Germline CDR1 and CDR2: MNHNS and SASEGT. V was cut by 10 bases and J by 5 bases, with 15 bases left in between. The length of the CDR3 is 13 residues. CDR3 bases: TGTGCCACCCAGCGGTCGGGGGATCAGCCCCAGCATTTT. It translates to CATQRSGDQPQHF.

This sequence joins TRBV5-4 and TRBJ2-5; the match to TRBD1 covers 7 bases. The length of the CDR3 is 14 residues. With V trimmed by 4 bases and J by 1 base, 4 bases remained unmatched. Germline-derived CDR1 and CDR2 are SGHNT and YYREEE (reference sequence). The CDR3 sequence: CASSLRQGQETQYF. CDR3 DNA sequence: TGTGCCAGCAGCCTCCGACAGGGCCAAGAGACCCAGTACTTC.

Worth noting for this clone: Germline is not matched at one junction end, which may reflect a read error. The CDR3 DNA sequence: TGCGCCAGCAGCCAACTAGCGGGAGAATCCTACGAGCAGTACTTC. Translating gives CASSQLAGESYEQYF. This chain connects TRBV5-4 to TRBJ2-7; 11 nucleotides align to TRBD2. Per germline, CDR1 SGHNT and CDR2 YYREEE (reference sequence). The CDR3 sequence is 15 residues long.

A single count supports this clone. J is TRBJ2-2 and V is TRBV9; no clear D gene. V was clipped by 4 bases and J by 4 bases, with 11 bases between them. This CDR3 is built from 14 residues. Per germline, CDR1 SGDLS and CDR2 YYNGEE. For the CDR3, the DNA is TGTGCCAGCAGCCCGCATAAGAGCACCGGGGAGCTGTTTTTT. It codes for CASSPHKSTGELFF.

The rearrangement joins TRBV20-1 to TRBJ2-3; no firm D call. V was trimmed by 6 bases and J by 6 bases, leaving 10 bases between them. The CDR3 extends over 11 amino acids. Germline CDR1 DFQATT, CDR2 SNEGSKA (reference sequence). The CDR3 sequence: CSARPGDTQYF. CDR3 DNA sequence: TGCAGTGCACGACCGGGTGATACGCAGTATTTT.